The 13 T cell receptor beta chains reported below all come from one sample, sequenced in a study of blood T cell repertoires in COVID-19. Measured with immunoSEQ multiplex PCR; TCRdb has only the in-frame clones, and not every one. The sample records some 48,000 clones, roughly nine tenths being singletons. What was sequenced was peripheral blood. The receptors here all came from a human donor in a cohort sampled during active COVID-19.

The rearrangement joins TRBV13 to TRBJ2-7, with TRBD2 matching over 16 bases. Per germline, CDR1 PRHDT and CDR2 FYEKMQ (reference sequence). The trim removed 5 bases at V and 4 bases at J, leaving 5 bases unmatched. This CDR3 comprises 16 residues. CDR3 protein: CASSPGTSGGVYEQYF. The DNA of the CDR3 is TGTGCCAGCAGCCCAGGGACTAGCGGGGGGGTTTACGAGCAGTACTTC.

Worth noting for this clone: This same CDR3 is encoded by further DNA sequences in the sample. This sequence joins TRBV12-3 or TRBV12-4 and TRBJ1-5; no firm D call. Trimming pared 3 bases from V and 4 bases from J, leaving 7 bases between. This CDR3 spans 13 amino acids. The CDR3 spells CASSLRENQPQHF. The CDR3 DNA reads TGTGCCAGCAGTTTGCGGGAAAATCAGCCCCAGCATTTT.

This sequence joins TRBV7-9 and TRBJ2-5; D gene unclear. Germline V gene sequence: CDR1 SEHNR, CDR2 FQNEAQ (reference sequence). V was clipped by 7 bases and J by 2 bases, with 8 bases between them. CDR3 length: 12 residues. CDR3 protein: CASTVSQETQYF. Written as DNA, the CDR3 is TGTGCCAGCACCGTTTCGCAAGAGACCCAGTACTTC.

V gene TRBV6-5 combines with J gene TRBJ1-4; D possibly corresponds to TRBD1 (6 bases). Per the germline V gene, CDR1 is MNHEY and CDR2 is SVGAGI. V lost 7 bases to trimming and J lost 7 bases, with 16 bases between them. CDR3 length: 14 residues. The CDR3 sequence: CASTRGPQGEKLFF. In DNA, the CDR3 is TGTGCCAGCACGCGGGGGCCCCAGGGTGAAAAACTGTTTTTT.

The chain joins TRBV20-1 to TRBJ1-1; no definite D call. The CDR3 is 10 residues long. V lost 6 bases, J lost 11 bases, and 13 bases lay in between. From germline, CDR1 is DFQATT and CDR2 SNEGSKA (reference sequence). The CDR3 region is CSAQEVVAFF. The CDR3 DNA is TGCAGTGCCCAAGAGGTGGTTGCTTTCTTT.

This chain connects TRBV4-2 to TRBJ2-7; D gene uncertain. CDR3 length: 12 residues. V was clipped by 2 bases and J by 7 bases, with 9 bases between them. CDR1 is LGHNA and CDR2 is YNFKEQ in the germline V gene. CDR3 sequence reads: CASSQHNKEQYF. CDR3 sequence (DNA): TGTGCCAGCAGCCAACACAACAAAGAGCAGTACTTC.

The chain couples TRBV9 to TRBJ1-1; 7 bases line up with TRBD1. This CDR3 region has 13 residues. Germline V gene lookup returns CDR1 SGDLS and CDR2 YYNGEE. Trimming took 6 bases from V and 0 from J; bases not matched to a gene: 2. In nucleotides, the CDR3 is TGTGCCAGCAACAGGGGCATGAACACTGAAGCTTTCTTT. Translated: CASNRGMNTEAFF. The entire variable domain, with the rest obtained from reference TRBV9 and TRBJ1-1, is as follows: DSGVTQTPKHLITATGQRVTLRCSPRSGDLSVYWYQQSLDQGLQFLIQYYNGEERAKGNILERFSAQQFPDLHSELNLSSLELGDSALYFCASNRGMNTEAFFGQGTRLTVV.

The CDR3 DNA follows: TGTGCCAGCAGCAAAGGACAGGGCCAAGGGGATACGCAGTATTTT. It encodes CASSKGQGQGDTQYF. The chain is built from TRBV9 and TRBJ2-3, with 8 bases aligning to TRBD1. In germline, CDR1 is SGDLS, CDR2 YYNGEE. V shed 4 bases and J 6 bases; nucleotides not matched to a gene: 10. The CDR3 contains 15 residues.

This chain uses TRBV7-2 with TRBJ2-1; D gene uncertain. CDR1 SGHTA and CDR2 FQGNSA come from the germline V gene. Trimming cost V 1 base and J 5 bases, with 6 bases left between them. This CDR3 has 13 amino acids. The CDR3 reads CASSLDLNNEQFF. In DNA form, the CDR3 reads TGTGCCAGCAGCTTAGACCTAAACAATGAGCAGTTCTTC.

The chain employs TRBV6-5 and TRBJ2-2; 9 nucleotides align to TRBD2. The CDR3 totals 16 residues. In germline, CDR1 is MNHEY, CDR2 SVGAGI. J was trimmed by 7 bases and V by 3 bases; bases with no gene match: 9. The chain's CDR3 is CASSYFAGGQSGELFF. CDR3 coding DNA: TGTGCCAGCAGTTATTTTGCGGGGGGGCAGAGCGGGGAGCTGTTTTTT.

The V and J genes are TRBV24-1 and TRBJ2-2, with TRBD1 identical over 7 bases. This CDR3 is built from 14 residues. The J segment lost 8 bases and the V segment lost 8 bases, leaving 10 bases of the junction unmatched. Germline V gives CDR1 KGHDR, CDR2 SFDVKD. The DNA of the CDR3 is TGTGCCACCACCAGGACAGGAAGCTCAGGGGAGCTGTTTTTT. It yields the protein CATTRTGSSGELFF.

For this clone: The same CDR3 is also encoded by other DNA sequences in this sample. The chain employs TRBV7-9 and TRBJ2-7, with 9 nucleotides matching TRBD1. Germline trimming cut 3 bases from V and 6 bases from J; bases unmatched to any gene: 6. From germline, CDR1 is SEHNR and CDR2 FQNEAQ (reference sequence). The CDR3 contains 14 residues. CDR3 DNA sequence: TGTGCCAGCAGCTTGCCGGGACAGGGAAGCGAGCAGTACTTC. Translated: CASSLPGQGSEQYF.

J is TRBJ2-3 and V is TRBV29-1, with D unresolved. Looked up from germline, CDR1 is SQVTM and CDR2 is ANQGSEA. This CDR3 comprises 11 residues. V was trimmed by 4 bases and J by 10 bases, leaving 12 bases between them. The CDR3 region has the DNA TGCAGCGTTGCTCCGCAGTCCGCGCAGTATTTT. Encoded protein: CSVAPQSAQYF.